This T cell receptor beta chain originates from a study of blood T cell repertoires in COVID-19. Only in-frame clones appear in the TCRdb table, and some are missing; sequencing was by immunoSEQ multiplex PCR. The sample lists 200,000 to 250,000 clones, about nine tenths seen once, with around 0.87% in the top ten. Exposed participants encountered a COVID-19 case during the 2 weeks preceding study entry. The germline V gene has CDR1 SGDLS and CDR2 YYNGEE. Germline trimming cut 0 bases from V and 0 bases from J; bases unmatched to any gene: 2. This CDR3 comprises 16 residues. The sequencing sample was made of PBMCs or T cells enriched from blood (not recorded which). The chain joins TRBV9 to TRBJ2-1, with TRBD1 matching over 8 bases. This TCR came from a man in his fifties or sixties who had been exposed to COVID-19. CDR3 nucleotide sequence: TGTGCCAGCAGCGTAGGGACAGGGCTCTCCTACAATGAGCAGTTCTTC. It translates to CASSVGTGLSYNEQFF.